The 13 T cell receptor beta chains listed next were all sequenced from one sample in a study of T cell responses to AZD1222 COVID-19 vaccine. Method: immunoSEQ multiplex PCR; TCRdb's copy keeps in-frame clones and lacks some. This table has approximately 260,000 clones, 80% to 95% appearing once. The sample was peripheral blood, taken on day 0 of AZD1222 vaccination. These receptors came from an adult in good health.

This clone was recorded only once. The CDR3 protein is CASSLDVTGGGEQFF. DNA of the CDR3: TGCGCCAGCAGCTTGGATGTGACAGGGGGAGGGGAGCAGTTCTTC. The rearrangement links TRBV5-1 to TRBJ2-1; TRBD1 matches 9 bases. The V segment lost 0 bases and the J segment 10 bases; nucleotides outside the gene matches: 8. CDR1 is SGHRS and CDR2 is YFSETQ in the germline V gene. The CDR3 contains 15 residues.

CDR3 loop: CASSPRQGSNTEAFF. CDR3 DNA: TGTGCCAGCAGCCCCCGACAGGGGTCGAACACTGAAGCTTTCTTT. This rearrangement joins TRBV9 to TRBJ1-1; TRBD1 matches 8 bases. With V trimmed by 4 bases and J by 1 base, 6 bases remained unmatched. The CDR3 has 15 amino acids. Germline V CDR1 and CDR2: SGDLS, YYNGEE.

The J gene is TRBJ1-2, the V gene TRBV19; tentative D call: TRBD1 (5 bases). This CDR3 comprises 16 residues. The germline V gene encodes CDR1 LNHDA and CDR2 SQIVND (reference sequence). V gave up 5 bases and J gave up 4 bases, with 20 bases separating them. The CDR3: CASSATWDSWGYGYTF. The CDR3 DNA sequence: TGTGCCAGTAGTGCGACCTGGGACTCCTGGGGCTATGGCTACACCTTC.

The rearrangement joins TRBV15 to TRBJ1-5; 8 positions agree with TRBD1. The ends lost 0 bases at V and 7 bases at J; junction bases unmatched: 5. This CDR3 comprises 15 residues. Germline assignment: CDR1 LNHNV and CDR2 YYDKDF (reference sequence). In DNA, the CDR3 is TGTGCCACCAGCAGAGACAGGGGGCCTGGACAGCCCCAGCATTTT. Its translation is CATSRDRGPGQPQHF. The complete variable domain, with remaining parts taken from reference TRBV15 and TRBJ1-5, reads DAMVIQNPRYQVTQFGKPVTLSCSQTLNHNVMYWYQQKSSQAPKLLFHYYDKDFNNEADTPDNFQSRRPNTSFCFLDIRSPGLGDTAMYLCATSRDRGPGQPQHFGDGTRLSIL.

As DNA, the CDR3 is TGCGCCAGCAGCCAAGGTCATACTATTTTCTCCTACGAGCAGTACTTC. Its protein product is CASSQGHTIFSYEQYF. This chain connects TRBV4-1 to TRBJ2-7; D is undetermined. V lost 1 base and J 0 bases, leaving 13 bases between the germline ends. CDR1 is MGHRA and CDR2 is YSYEKL in the germline V gene. CDR3 length: 16 residues.

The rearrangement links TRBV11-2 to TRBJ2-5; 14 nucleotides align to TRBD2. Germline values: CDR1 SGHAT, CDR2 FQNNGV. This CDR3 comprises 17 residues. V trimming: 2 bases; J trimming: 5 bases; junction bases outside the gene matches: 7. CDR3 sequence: CASSLLTSGGAVETQYF. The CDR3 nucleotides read TGTGCCAGCAGCTTACTGACTAGCGGGGGGGCCGTGGAGACCCAGTACTTC.

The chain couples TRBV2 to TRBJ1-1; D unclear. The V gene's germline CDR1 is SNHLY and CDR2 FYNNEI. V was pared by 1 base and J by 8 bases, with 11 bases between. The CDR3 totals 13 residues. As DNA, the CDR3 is TGTGCCAGCAGTGAAGAAGTCGAAAGAGAAGCTTTCTTT. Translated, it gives CASSEEVEREAFF.

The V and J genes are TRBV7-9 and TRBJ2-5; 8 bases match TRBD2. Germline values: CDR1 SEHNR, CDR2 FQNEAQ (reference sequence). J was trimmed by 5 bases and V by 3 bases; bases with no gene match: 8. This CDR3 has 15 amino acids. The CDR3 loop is CASSLSSGGVETQYF. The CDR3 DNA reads TGTGCCAGCAGCTTGTCGAGCGGGGGAGTGGAGACCCAGTACTTC.

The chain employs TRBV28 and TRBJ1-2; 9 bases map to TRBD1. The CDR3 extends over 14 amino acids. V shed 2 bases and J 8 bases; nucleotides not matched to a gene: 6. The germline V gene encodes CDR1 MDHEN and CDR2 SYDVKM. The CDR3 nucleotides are TGTGCCAGCAGTTTACGAGGACAGGGGTTGGGCTACACCTTC. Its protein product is CASSLRGQGLGYTF.

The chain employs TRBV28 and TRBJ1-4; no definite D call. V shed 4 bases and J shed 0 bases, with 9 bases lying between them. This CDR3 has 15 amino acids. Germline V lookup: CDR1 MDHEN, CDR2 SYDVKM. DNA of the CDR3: TGTGCCAGCAGTTCTGGGGTGGCAACTAATGAAAAACTGTTTTTT. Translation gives CASSSGVATNEKLFF.

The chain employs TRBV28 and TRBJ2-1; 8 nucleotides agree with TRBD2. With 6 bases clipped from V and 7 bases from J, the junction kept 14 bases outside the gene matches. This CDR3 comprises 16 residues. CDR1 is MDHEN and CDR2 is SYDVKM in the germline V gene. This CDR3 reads CASSPPGTRGKNEQFF. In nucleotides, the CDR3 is TGTGCCAGCAGCCCTCCCGGGACTAGGGGTAAGAATGAGCAGTTCTTC.

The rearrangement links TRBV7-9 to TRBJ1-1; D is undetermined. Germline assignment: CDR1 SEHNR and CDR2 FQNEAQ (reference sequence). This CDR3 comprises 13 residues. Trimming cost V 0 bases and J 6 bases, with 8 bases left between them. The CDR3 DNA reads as TGTGCCAGCAGCTTAGCCGGTGTCTCTGAAGCTTTCTTT. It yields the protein CASSLAGVSEAFF. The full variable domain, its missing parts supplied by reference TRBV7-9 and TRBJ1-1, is DTGVSQNPRHKITKRGQNVTFRCDPISEHNRLYWYRQTLGQGPEFLTYFQNEAQLEKSRLLSDRFSAERPKGSFSTLEIQRTEQGDSAMYLCASSLAGVSEAFFGQGTRLTVV.

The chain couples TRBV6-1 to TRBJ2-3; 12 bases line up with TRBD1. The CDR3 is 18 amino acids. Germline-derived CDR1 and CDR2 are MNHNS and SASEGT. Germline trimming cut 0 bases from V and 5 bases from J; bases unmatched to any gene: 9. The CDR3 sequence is CASSEAVGTGGWIDTQYF. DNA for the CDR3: TGTGCCAGCAGTGAAGCGGTAGGGACAGGGGGCTGGATAGATACGCAGTATTTT.